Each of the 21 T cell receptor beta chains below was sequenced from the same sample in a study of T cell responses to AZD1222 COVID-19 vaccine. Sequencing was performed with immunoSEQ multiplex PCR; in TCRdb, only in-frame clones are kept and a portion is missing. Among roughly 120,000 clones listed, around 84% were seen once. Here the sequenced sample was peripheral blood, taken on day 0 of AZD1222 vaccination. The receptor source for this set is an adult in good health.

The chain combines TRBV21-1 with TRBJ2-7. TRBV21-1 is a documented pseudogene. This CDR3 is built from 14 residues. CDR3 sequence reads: CASSARTGAYEQYF. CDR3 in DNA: TGTGCCAGCAGCGCCAGGACCGGAGCCTACGAGCAGTACTTC.

The CDR3 sequence is CASSSPGNYGYTF. DNA for the CDR3: TGTGCCAGCTCATCCCCGGGGAACTATGGCTACACCTTC. The J gene is TRBJ1-2, the V gene TRBV18; the D is unclear. Germline loops: CDR1 KGHSH, CDR2 LQKENI. The CDR3 sequence is 13 residues long. V was cut by 5 bases and J by 2 bases, with 9 bases left in between. Together with reference TRBV18 and TRBJ1-2, the CDR3 gives the full variable domain: NAGVMQNPRHLVRRRGQEARLRCSPMKGHSHVYWYRQLPEEGLKFMVYLQKENIIDESGMPKERFSAEFPKEGPSILRIQQVVRGDSAAYFCASSSPGNYGYTFGSGTRLTVV.

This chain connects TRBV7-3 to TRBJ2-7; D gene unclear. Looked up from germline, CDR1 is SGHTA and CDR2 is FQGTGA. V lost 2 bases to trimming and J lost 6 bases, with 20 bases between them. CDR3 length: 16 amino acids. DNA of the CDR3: TGTGCCAGCAGCTTAGAGGTGAAGTTGAAATACACCGAGCAGTACTTC. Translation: CASSLEVKLKYTEQYF.

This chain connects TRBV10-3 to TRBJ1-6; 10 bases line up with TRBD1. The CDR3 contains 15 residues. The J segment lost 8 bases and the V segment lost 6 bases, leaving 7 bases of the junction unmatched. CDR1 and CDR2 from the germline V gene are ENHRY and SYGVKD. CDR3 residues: CAIRLGTGVDSPLHF. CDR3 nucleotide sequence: TGTGCCATCAGACTAGGGACAGGGGTCGATTCACCCCTCCACTTT.

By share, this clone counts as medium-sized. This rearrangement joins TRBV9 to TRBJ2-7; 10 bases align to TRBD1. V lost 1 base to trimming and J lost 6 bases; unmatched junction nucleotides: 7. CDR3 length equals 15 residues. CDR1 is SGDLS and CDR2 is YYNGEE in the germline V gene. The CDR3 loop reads CASSVSGTGDREQYF. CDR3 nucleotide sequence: TGTGCCAGCAGCGTATCCGGGACAGGGGATCGCGAGCAGTACTTC.

The CDR3 is CASSQDIRGETQYF. The CDR3 DNA reads as TGTGCCAGCAGCCAAGACATCAGGGGAGAGACCCAGTACTTC. The genes are TRBV3-1 (or the pseudogene TRBV3-2) and TRBJ2-5, with D possibly TRBD1 on 6 matching bases. The CDR3 consists of 14 residues. Germline CDR1 and CDR2: LGHDT and YNNKEL (reference sequence). Deletions cut 0 bases from V and 4 bases from J, with 9 bases between.

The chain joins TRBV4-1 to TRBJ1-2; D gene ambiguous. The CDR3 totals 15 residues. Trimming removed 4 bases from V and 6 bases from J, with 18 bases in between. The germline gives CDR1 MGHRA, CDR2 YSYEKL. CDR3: CASSRGPVPLDGYTF. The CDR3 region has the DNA TGCGCCAGCAGCCGCGGGCCGGTGCCTTTGGATGGCTACACCTTC.

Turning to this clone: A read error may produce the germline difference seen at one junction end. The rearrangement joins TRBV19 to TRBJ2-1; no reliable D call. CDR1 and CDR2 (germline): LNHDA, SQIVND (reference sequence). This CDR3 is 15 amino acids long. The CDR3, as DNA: TGTGCCAGTAGTTTAGACCGAATCTCTTACAATGAGCAGTTCTTC. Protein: CASSLDRISYNEQFF.

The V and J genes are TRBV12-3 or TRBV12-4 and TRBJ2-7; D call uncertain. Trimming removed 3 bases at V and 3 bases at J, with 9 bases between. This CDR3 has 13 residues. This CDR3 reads CASSLTHLYEQYF. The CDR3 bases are TGTGCCAGCAGTTTGACACACCTCTACGAGCAGTACTTC.

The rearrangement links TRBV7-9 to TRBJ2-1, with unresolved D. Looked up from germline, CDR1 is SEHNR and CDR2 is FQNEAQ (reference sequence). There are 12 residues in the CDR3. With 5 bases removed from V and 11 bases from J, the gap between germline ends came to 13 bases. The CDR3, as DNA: TGTGCCAGCAGCCTCGTAGTTGTAAAGCAGTTCTTC. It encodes CASSLVVVKQFF.

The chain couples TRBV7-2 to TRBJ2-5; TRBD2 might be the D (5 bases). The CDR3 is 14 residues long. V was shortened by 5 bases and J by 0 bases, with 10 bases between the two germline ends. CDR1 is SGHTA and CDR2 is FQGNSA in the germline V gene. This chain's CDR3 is CASSVGLYQETQYF. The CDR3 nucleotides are TGTGCCAGCAGCGTCGGACTCTACCAAGAGACCCAGTACTTC. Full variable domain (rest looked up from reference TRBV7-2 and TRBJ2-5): GAGVSQSPSNKVTEKGKDVELRCDPISGHTALYWYRQSLGQGLEFLIYFQGNSAPDKSGLPSDRFSAERTGGSVSTLTIQRTQQEDSAVYLCASSVGLYQETQYFGPGTRLLVL.

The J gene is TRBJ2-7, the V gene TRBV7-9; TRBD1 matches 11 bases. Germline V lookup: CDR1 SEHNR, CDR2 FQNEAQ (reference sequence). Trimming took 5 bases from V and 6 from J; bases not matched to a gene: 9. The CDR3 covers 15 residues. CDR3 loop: CASSLDRGQWGEQYF. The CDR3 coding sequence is TGTGCCAGCAGCCTGGACAGGGGGCAATGGGGCGAGCAGTACTTC.

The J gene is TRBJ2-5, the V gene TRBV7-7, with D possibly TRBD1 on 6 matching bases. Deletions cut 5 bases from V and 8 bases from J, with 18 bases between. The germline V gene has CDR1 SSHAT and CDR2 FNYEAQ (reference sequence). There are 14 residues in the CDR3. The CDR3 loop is CASSDQARGGTQYF. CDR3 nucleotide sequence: TGTGCCAGCAGCGACCAGGCCCGAGGGGGAACCCAGTACTTC.

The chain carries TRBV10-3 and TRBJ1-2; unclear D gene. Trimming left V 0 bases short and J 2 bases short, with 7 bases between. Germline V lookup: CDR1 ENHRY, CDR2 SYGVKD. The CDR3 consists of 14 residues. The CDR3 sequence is CAISESRWNYGYTF. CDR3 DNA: TGTGCCATCAGTGAGTCGAGATGGAACTATGGCTACACCTTC.

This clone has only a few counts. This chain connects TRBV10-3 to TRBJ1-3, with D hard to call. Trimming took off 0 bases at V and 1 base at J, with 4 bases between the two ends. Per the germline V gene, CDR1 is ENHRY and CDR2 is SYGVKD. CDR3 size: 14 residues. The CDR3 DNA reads TGTGCCATCAGTGAGTCGCCATCTGGAAACACCATATATTTT. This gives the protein CAISESPSGNTIYF.

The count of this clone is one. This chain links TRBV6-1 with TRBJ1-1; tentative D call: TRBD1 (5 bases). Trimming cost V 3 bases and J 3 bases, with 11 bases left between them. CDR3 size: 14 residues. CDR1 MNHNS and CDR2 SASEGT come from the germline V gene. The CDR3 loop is CASSDIWGDTEAFF. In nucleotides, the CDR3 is TGTGCCAGCAGTGATATCTGGGGGGACACTGAAGCTTTCTTT.

CDR3 bases: TGCAGCGTCGGCTGGGAGGGCCGGGGTGAGCAGTTCTTC. Residues: CSVGWEGRGEQFF. The J gene is TRBJ2-1, the V gene TRBV29-1, with TRBD2 identical over 7 bases. Germline V gene data show CDR1 as SQVTM and CDR2 as ANQGSEA. V gave up 6 bases and J gave up 9 bases; unmatched junction bases: 11. The CDR3 is 13 residues long.

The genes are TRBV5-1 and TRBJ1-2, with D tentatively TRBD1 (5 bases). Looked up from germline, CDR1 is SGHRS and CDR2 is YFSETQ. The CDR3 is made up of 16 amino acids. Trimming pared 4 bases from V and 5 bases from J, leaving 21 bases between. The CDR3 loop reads CASSHLTGGPSYGYTF. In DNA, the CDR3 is TGCGCCAGCAGCCACCTTACGGGGGGACCCTCATATGGCTACACCTTC.

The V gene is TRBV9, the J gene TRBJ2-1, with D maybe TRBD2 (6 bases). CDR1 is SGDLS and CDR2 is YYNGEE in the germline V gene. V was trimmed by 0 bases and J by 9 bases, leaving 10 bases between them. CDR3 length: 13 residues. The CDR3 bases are TGTGCCAGCAGCGTAGGGGCCGGGGGTGAGCAGTTCTTC. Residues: CASSVGAGGEQFF.

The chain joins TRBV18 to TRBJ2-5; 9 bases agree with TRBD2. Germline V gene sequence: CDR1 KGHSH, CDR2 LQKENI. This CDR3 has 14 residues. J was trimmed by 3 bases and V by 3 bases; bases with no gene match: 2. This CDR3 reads CASSPTSGEETQYF. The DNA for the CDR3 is TGTGCCAGCTCACCGACTAGCGGAGAAGAGACCCAGTACTTC.

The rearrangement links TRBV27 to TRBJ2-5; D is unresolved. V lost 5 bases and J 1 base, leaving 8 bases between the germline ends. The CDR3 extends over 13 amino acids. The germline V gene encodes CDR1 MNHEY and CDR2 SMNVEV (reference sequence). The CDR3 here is CASSGLAQETQYF. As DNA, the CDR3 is TGTGCCAGCAGTGGTCTGGCCCAAGAGACCCAGTACTTC.